The T cell receptor beta chain under discussion was sequenced for a study of blood T cell repertoires in COVID-19 (dated by TCRdb to the early 2020s). In the study overall: Samples covering the acute and convalescent phases of COVID-19 were provided by collaborators in the United States, Italy and Spain. Where HLA class I and class II types were available, the types were taken from metadata supplied by the sample provider, not from assay-based typing. A de-identified subject ID, COVID-19 status, age in years and sex were almost always included in the sample metadata. The prospective study material was composed of cDNA or gDNA derived from T cells, B-cell-depleted T cells, or PBMCs. The repertoires were released in a freely available public database intended as a resource for research on the immune response to SARS-CoV-2. The dataset comprised deeply sampled blood TCRbeta repertoires from subjects exposed to, actively infected with, or recovered from COVID-19. Samples came from the ongoing ImmuneRACE study (first 160 participants) plus 1,254 subjects from 6 global collaborators.

A second Seattle source provided samples from volunteer blood donors who had recovered from COVID-19. Collaborating institutions collected whole blood in K2EDTA tubes following their own protocols. Collaborator samples were shipped for TCRbeta analysis as frozen whole blood, isolated PBMCs, or DNA extracted from either sample type. TCRbeta CDR3 regions were amplified from genomic DNA by means of the immunoSEQ Assay, a bias-controlled multiplex PCR. The original methods were these. The number of nucleated cells in each sample was estimated by amplification of reference gene primers within the assay. To quantify the absolute abundance of each unique TCRbeta CDR3 rearrangement, sequence reads were collapsed and filtered. For each sample, productive Simpson clonality was calculated as the square root of Simpson's diversity index across productive rearrangements. TCRdb's version of the immuneACCESS table is confined to in-frame rearrangements and falls short of the full clone set. An unresolved V gene accounts for under half of the shortfall where checked; the remainder is of unknown origin. That table supplies the V and J calls and clone size; D and trimming were determined from the DNA. The sample table holds hundreds of thousands of clones, of which around 82% were seen once. Jointly, the top ten make up approximately 9% of the sample.

Study-level results and caveats: Clinical and demographic metadata were provided uncurated, with the amount varying by source and participant.

As for this clone: Its recognized antigen is unknown. The input lacks base qualities; no much larger clone sits a single base away. Other DNA sequences of this sample code for an identical CDR3.

The CDR3 sequence holds 14 residues, the cysteine and phenylalanine included. Just CDR3 DNA is preserved here, 42 bases in frame from base 1. At the junction V is shortened by 4 bases and J by 1 base; bases outside the gene matches: 3. The germline V gene yields MDHEN for CDR1 and SYDVKM for CDR2. What was sequenced was peripheral blood. The chain is assembled from TRBV28 and TRBJ1-2; TRBD1 lines up with 7 middle nucleotides. The receptor was derived from a woman in her 50s who had recovered from COVID-19. The nucleotide sequence is TGTGCCAGCAGTTCCAACAGGGGTAACTATGGCTACACCTTC. This translates into CASSSNRGNYGYTF.